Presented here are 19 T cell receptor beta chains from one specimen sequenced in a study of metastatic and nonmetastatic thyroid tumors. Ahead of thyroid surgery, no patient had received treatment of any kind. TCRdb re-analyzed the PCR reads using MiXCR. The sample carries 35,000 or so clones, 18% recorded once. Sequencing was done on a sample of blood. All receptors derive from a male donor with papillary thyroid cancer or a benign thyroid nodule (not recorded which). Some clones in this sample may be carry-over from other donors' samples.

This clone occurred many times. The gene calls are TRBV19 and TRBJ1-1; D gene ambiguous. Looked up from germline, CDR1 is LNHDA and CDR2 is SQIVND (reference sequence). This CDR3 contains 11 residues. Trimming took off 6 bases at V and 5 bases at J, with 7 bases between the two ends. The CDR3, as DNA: TGTGCCAGTAGCGGTGGAACTGAAGCTTTCTTT. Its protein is CASSGGTEAFF.

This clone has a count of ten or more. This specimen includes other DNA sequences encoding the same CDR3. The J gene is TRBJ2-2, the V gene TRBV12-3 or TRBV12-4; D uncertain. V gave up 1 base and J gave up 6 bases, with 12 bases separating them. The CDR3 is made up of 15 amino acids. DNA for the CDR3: TGTGCCAGCAGTTTAGGGCCCCCCCGCGCCGGGGAGCTGTTTTTT. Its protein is CASSLGPPRAGELFF.

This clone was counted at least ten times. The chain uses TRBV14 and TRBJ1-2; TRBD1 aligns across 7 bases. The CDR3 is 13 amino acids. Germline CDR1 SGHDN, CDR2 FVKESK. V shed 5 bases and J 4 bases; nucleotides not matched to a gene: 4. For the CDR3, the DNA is TGTGCCAGCAGCGTACCAGGGGGCTATGGCTACACCTTC. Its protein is CASSVPGGYGYTF.

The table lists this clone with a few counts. CDR3 sequence (DNA): TGTGCCAGTATAGGTTTGATGGGTATTAATGAAGCTTTCTTT. It encodes CASIGLMGINEAFF. The rearrangement uses TRBV6-1 and TRBJ1-1, with unresolved D. This CDR3 has 14 residues. Germline CDR1 MNHNS, CDR2 SASEGT. Deletions cut 9 bases from V and 7 bases from J, with 21 bases between.

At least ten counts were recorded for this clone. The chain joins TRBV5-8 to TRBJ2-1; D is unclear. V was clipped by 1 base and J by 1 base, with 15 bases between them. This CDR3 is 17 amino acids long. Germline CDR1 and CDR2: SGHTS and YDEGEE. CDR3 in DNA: TGTGCCAGCAGCTTGTCGGGCAGACTTTATTCCTACAATGAGCAGTTCTTC. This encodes CASSLSGRLYSYNEQFF.

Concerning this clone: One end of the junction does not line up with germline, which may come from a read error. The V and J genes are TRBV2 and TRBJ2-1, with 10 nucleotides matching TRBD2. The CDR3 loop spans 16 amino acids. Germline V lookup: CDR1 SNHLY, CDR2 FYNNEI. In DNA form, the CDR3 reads TGTGCCAGCAGTTCGACTAGCGGGTCCCCCTACAATGGGCAGTTCTTC. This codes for CASSSTSGSPYNGQFF.

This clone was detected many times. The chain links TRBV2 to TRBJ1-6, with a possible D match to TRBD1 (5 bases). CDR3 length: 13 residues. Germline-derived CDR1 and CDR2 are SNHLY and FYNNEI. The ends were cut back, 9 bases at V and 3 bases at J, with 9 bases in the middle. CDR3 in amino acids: CASTTDYNSPLHF. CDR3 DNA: TGTGCCAGTACGACAGACTATAATTCACCCCTCCACTTT.

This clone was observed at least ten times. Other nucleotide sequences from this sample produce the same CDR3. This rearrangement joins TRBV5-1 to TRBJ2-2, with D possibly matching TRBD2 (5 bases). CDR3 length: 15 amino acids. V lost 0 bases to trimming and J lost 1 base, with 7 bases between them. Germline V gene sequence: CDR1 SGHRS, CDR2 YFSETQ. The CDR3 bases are TGCGCCAGCAGCTTGGCTAGCAGGAACACCGGGGAGCTGTTTTTT. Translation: CASSLASRNTGELFF. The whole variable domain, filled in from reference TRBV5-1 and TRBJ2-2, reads KAGVTQTPRYLIKTRGQQVTLSCSPISGHRSVSWYQQTPGQGLQFLFEYFSETQRNKGNFPGRFSGRQFSNSRSEMNVSTLELGDSALYLCASSLASRNTGELFFGEGSRLTVL.

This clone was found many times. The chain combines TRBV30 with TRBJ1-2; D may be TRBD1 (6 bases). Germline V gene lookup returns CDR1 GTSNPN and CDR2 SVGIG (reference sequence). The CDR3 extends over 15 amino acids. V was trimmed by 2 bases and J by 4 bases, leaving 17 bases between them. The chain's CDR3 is CAWSTAGVSLYGYTF. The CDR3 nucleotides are TGTGCCTGGAGTACGGCAGGGGTGTCACTCTATGGCTACACCTTC.

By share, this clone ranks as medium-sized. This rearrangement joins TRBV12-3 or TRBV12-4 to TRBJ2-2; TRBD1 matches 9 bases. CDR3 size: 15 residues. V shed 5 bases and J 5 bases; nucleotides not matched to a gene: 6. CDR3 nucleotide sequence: TGTGCCAGCAGTAGTGGACAGGGGCGAACCGGGGAGCTGTTTTTT. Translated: CASSSGQGRTGELFF.

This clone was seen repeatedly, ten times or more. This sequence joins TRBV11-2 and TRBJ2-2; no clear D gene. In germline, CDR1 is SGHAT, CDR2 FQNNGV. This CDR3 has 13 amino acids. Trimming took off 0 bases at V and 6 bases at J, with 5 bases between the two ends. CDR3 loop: CASSLDGPGELFF. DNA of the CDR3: TGTGCCAGCAGCTTAGACGGGCCCGGGGAGCTGTTTTTT.

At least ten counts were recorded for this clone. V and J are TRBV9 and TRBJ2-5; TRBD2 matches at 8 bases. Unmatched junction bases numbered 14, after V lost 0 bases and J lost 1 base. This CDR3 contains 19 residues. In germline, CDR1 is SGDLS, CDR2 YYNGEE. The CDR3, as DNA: TGTGCCAGCAGCGTAGGGGAAATGGGAATAGCGGGGACCCAAGAGACCCAGTACTTC. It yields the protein CASSVGEMGIAGTQETQYF.

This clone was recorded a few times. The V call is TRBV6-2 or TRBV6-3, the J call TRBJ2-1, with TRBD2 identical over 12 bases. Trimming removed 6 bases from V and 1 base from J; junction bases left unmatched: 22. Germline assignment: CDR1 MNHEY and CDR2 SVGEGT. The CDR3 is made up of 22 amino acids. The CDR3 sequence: CASRTSKDRLAGGPRSYNEQFF. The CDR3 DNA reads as TGTGCCAGCAGAACCTCCAAAGATCGGCTAGCGGGAGGGCCTCGGTCCTACAATGAGCAGTTCTTC.

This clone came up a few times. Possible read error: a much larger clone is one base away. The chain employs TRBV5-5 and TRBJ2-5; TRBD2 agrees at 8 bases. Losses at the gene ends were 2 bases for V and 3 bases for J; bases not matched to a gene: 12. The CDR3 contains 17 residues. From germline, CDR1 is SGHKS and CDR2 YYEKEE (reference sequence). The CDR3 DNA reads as TGTGCCAGCAGCTTCCTGCCGGGAGGGCTACCTAAAGAGACCCAGTACTTC. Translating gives CASSFLPGGLPKETQYF.

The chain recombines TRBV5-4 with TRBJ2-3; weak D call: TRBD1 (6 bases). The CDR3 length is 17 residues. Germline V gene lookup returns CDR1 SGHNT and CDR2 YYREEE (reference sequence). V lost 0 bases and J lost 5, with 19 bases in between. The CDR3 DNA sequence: TGTGCCAGCAGCTTGGCCGGGGTGGGGGCTTCCAAAGATACGCAGTATTTT. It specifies CASSLAGVGASKDTQYF.

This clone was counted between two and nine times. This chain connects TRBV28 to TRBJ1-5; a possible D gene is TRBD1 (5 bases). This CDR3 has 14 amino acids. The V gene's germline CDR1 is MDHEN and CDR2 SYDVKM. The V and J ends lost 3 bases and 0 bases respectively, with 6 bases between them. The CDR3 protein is CASSLGLSNQPQHF. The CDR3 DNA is TGTGCCAGCAGTTTGGGGCTTAGCAATCAGCCCCAGCATTTT.

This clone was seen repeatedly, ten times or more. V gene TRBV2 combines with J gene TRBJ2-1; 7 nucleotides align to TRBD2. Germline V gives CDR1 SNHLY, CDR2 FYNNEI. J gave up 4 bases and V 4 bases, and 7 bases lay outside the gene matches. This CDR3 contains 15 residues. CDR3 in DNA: TGTGCCAGCAGTGTCACTAGCGCTGATTACAATGAGCAGTTCTTC. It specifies CASSVTSADYNEQFF.

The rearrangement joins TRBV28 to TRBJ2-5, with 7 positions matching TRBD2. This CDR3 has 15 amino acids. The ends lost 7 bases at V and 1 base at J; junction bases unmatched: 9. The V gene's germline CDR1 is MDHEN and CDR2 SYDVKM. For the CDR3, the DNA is TGTGCCAGCATTGGTAATGTAGCGGGCCAAGAGACCCAGTACTTC. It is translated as CASIGNVAGQETQYF.

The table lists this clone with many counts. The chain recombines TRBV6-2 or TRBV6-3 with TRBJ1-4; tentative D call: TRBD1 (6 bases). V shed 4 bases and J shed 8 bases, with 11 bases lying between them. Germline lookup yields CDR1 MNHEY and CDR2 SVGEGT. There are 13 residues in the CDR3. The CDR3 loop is CASSSNREEKLFF. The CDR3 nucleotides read TGTGCCAGCAGTTCGAACAGGGAGGAAAAACTGTTTTTT.